Following are 8 T cell receptor beta chains from one sample sequenced in a study of STAT3 mutations in large granular lymphocyte leukemia. Overall study results and limits: Every T-cell large granular lymphocyte leukemia patient had at least one immunodominant TCR beta clonotype.

Using immunoSEQ multiplex PCR, the repertoire was profiled, and TCRdb retains in-frame clones only, with some absent. Of about 42,000 clones in the sample, about 81% were seen once. No antigens are known for them. The sample was PBMCs. Every receptor here comes from a human donor with T large granular lymphocyte leukemia. Some clones in this sample may be carry-over from other donors' samples.

This clone has just one count. The rearrangement uses TRBV6-6 and TRBJ1-4; maybe TRBD1 (5 bases). The CDR3 runs 16 residues. From germline, CDR1 is MNHNY and CDR2 SVGAGI (reference sequence). Between the trimmed V and J ends, which lost 4 bases and 2 bases, there was a span of 14 bases. The CDR3 sequence is CASSFPRGGTNEKLFF. CDR3 nucleotides: TGTGCCAGCAGTTTTCCTAGGGGCGGGACTAATGAAAAACTGTTTTTT.

The chain combines TRBV19 with TRBJ1-5, with a possible D match to TRBD1 (5 bases). Germline CDR1 LNHDA, CDR2 SQIVND (reference sequence). This CDR3 is 14 amino acids long. The V and J ends lost 3 bases and 0 bases respectively, with 6 bases between them. The CDR3 bases are TGTGCCAGTAGTATGGGGACTAGCAATCAGCCCCAGCATTTT. It encodes CASSMGTSNQPQHF.

This clone was detected once. The CDR3 coding sequence is TGTGCCAGCTCACCCAAAACAGGGGTTGAGCCAGATACGCAGTATTTT. This sequence encodes CASSPKTGVEPDTQYF. The chain is built from TRBV18 and TRBJ2-3; 7 nucleotides line up with TRBD1. The CDR3 is made up of 16 amino acids. From germline, CDR1 is KGHSH and CDR2 LQKENI. The trim removed 3 bases at V and 4 bases at J, leaving 10 bases unmatched. The entire variable domain, with the rest obtained from reference TRBV18 and TRBJ2-3, is as follows: NAGVMQNPRHLVRRRGQEARLRCSPMKGHSHVYWYRQLPEEGLKFMVYLQKENIIDESGMPKERFSAEFPKEGPSILRIQQVVRGDSAAYFCASSPKTGVEPDTQYFGPGTRLTVL.

This clone showed up just a few times. This sequence joins TRBV30 and TRBJ1-2; D may be TRBD1 (5 bases). This CDR3 comprises 12 residues. Germline CDR1 and CDR2: GTSNPN and SVGIG (reference sequence). The V and J ends lost 4 bases and 6 bases respectively, with 12 bases between them. The CDR3 is CAWTGRGDGYTF. The DNA for the CDR3 is TGTGCCTGGACAGGCCGAGGGGATGGCTACACCTTC. The full variable domain, with the rest looked up from reference TRBV30 and TRBJ1-2, is SQTIHQWPATLVQPVGSPLSLECTVEGTSNPNLYWYRQAAGRGLQLLFYSVGIGQISSEVPQNLSASRPQDRQFILSSKKLLLSDSGFYLCAWTGRGDGYTFGSGTRLTVV.

This chain uses TRBV9 with TRBJ2-7; weak D call: TRBD1 (5 bases). CDR1 and CDR2 (germline): SGDLS, YYNGEE. The length of the CDR3 is 14 residues. Trimming cost V 3 bases and J 7 bases, with 17 bases left between them. As DNA, the CDR3 is TGTGCCAGCAGCGGATGGGGTTCAGGGCAAGAGCAGTACTTC. Translated, it gives CASSGWGSGQEQYF. The full variable domain, its missing parts supplied by reference TRBV9 and TRBJ2-7, is DSGVTQTPKHLITATGQRVTLRCSPRSGDLSVYWYQQSLDQGLQFLIQYYNGEERAKGNILERFSAQQFPDLHSELNLSSLELGDSALYFCASSGWGSGQEQYFGPGTRLTVT.

V and J are TRBV6-6 and TRBJ1-6; a weak D match, TRBD1 (5 bases). Germline V gene sequence: CDR1 MNHNY, CDR2 SVGAGI (reference sequence). The CDR3 has 14 residues. V lost 2 bases and J lost 11, with 13 bases in between. CDR3 sequence reads: CASSYGSQGAPLHF. The CDR3 nucleotides read TGTGCCAGCAGTTACGGTTCCCAGGGTGCACCCCTCCACTTT.

The chain is built from TRBV5-8 and TRBJ2-3; 10 nucleotides agree with TRBD2. The CDR3 is 17 amino acids. Trimming took 1 base from V and 0 from J; bases not matched to a gene: 5. Germline CDR1 and CDR2: SGHTS and YDEGEE. The CDR3 spells CASSLLAGVRSTDTQYF. DNA of the CDR3: TGTGCCAGCAGCTTGCTAGCGGGGGTGAGAAGCACAGATACGCAGTATTTT.

The chain combines TRBV11-2 with TRBJ2-4; 12 bases are shared with TRBD1. Germline values: CDR1 SGHAT, CDR2 FQNNGV. The CDR3 length is 18 residues. Trimming cost V 5 bases and J 0 bases; bases outside gene matches: 8. The CDR3: CASSPGTGGLLAKNIQYF. The CDR3 DNA reads as TGTGCCAGCAGCCCGGGGACAGGGGGCCTCCTAGCCAAAAACATTCAGTACTTC.